This T cell receptor (beta chain) was identified in a study of T-cell memory formation after mild COVID-19. Study summary: There were largely donor-specific TCR clusters.

This clonotype came up many times. The antigen remains unidentified. Constant-segment primers were used for 5'RACE, and the resulting TCR alpha and TCR beta cDNA libraries carried sample barcodes and UMIs. TCRdb reprocessed the 5' RACE reads via MiXCR and lists one record per CDR3 protein. The sample holds tens of thousands of distinct CDR3 sequences, roughly 8% seen once. General study findings and limits: Several responding clones turned up in pre-infection memory, indicating that cross-reactive memory may have taken part. Whereas later expanders leaned CD4+, clones contracting day 15 to 85 showed a balanced CD4/CD8 makeup.

V lost 2 bases to trimming and J lost 5 bases; unmatched junction nucleotides: 2. CDR3 size: 14 residues. Germline assignment: CDR1 SGHRS and CDR2 YFSETQ. V usage is TRBV5-1 and J usage is TRBJ2-4; 9 nucleotides line up with TRBD1. This receptor was identified in a young man who had mild COVID-19 (a few samples of this study predate the infection). Cell type and time point are not known. Sequences were obtained from PBMCs or a T cell subset sorted from them (not recorded which). CDR3 DNA: TGCGCCAGCAGCTTAAGGACAGGGGAAAACATTCAGTACTTC. Protein sequence: CASSLRTGENIQYF.